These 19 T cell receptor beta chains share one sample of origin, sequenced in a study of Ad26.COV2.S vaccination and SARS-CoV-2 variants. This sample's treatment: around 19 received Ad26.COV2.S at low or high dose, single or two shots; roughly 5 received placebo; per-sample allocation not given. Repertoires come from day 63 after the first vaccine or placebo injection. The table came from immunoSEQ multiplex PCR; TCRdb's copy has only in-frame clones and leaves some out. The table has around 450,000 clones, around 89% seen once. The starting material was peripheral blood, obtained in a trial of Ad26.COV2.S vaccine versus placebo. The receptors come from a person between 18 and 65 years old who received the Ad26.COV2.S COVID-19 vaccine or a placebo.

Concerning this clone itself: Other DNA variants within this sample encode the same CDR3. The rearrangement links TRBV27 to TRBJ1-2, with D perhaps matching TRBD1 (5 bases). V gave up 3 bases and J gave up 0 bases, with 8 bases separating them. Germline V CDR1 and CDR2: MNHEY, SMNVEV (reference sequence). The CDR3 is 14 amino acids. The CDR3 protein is CASSLGGPNYGYTF. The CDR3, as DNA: TGTGCCAGCAGTTTGGGGGGACCTAACTATGGCTACACCTTC.

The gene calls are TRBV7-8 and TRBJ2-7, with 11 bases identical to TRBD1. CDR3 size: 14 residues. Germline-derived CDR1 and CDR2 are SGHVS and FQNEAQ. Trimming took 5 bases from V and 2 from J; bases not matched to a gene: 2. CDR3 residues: CASSPGQGAYEQYF. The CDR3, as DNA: TGTGCCAGCAGCCCGGGACAGGGGGCCTACGAGCAGTACTTC.

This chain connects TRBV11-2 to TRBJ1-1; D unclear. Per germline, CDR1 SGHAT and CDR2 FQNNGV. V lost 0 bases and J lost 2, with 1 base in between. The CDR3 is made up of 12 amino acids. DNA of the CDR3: TGTGCCAGCAGCTTAGACAACACTGAAGCTTTCTTT. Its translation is CASSLDNTEAFF.

This CDR3 reads CAISRPADPAPGGPGDVQFF. CDR3 DNA sequence: TGTGCCATCAGTCGCCCGGCGGACCCGGCGCCGGGAGGGCCGGGGGATGTCCAGTTCTTC. The rearrangement uses TRBV10-3 and TRBJ2-1; 8 bases align to TRBD2. V shed 5 bases and J 13 bases; nucleotides not matched to a gene: 31. This CDR3 has 20 residues. From germline, CDR1 is ENHRY and CDR2 SYGVKD.

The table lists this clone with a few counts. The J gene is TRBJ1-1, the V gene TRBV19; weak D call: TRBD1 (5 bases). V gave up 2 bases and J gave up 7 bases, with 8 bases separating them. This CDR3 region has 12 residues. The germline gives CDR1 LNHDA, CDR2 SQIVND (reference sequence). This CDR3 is CASSITTDEAFF. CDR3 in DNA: TGTGCCAGTAGTATAACGACAGATGAAGCTTTCTTT.

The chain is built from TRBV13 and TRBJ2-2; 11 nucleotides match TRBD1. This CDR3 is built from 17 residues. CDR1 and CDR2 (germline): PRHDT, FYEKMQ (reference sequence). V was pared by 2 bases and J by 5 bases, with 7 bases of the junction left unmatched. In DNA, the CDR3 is TGTGCCAGCAGCTTAATCAGGACAGGGGGCAGAACCGGGGAGCTGTTTTTT. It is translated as CASSLIRTGGRTGELFF. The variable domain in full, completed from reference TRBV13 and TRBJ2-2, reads AAGVIQSPRHLIKEKRETATLKCYPIPRHDTVYWYQQGPGQDPQFLISFYEKMQSDKGSIPDRFSAQQFSDYHSELNMSSLELGDSALYFCASSLIRTGGRTGELFFGEGSRLTVL.

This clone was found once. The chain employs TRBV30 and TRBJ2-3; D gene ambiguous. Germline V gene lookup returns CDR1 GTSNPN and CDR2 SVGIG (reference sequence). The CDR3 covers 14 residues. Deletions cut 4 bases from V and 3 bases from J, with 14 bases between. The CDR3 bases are TGTGCCTGGAAGCCAGGCCTGGCGACAGATACGCAGTATTTT. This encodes CAWKPGLATDTQYF.

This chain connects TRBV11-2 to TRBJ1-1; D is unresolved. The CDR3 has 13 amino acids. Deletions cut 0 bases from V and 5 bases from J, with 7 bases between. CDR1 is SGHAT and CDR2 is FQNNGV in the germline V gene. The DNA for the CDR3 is TGTGCCAGCAGCTTAGACGTGGGGACTGAAGCTTTCTTT. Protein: CASSLDVGTEAFF.

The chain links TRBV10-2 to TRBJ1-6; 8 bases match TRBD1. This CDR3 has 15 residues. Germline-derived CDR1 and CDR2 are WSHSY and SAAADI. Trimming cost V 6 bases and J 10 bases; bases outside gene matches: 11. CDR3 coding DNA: TGCGCCAGCAGAGGCCCTGGACAGGGAGCCTCACCCCTCCACTTT. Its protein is CASRGPGQGASPLHF.

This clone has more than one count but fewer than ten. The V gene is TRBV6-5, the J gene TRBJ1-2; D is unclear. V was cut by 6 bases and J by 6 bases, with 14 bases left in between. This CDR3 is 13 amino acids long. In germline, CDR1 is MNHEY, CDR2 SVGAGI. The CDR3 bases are TGTGCCAGCAGCTTACGGCGCGGTGATGGCTACACCTTC. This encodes CASSLRRGDGYTF.

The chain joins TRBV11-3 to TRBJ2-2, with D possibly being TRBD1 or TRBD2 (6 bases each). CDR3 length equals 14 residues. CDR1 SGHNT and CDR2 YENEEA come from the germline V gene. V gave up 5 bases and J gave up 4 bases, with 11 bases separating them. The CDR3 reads CASSRGPSTGELFF. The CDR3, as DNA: TGTGCCAGCAGCCGGGGGCCCAGCACCGGGGAGCTGTTTTTT.

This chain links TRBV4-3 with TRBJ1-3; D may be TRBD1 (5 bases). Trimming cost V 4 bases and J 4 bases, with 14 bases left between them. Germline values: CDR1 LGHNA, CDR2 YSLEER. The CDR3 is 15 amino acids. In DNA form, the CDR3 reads TGCGCCAGCAGCCGCACCGTAGGGGTCGGAAACACCATATATTTT. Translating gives CASSRTVGVGNTIYF.

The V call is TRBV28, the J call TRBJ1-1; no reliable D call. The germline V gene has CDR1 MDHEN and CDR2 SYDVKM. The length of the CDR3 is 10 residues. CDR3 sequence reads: CASGNTEAFF. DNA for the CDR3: TGTGCTTCTGGGAACACTGAAGCTTTCTTT.

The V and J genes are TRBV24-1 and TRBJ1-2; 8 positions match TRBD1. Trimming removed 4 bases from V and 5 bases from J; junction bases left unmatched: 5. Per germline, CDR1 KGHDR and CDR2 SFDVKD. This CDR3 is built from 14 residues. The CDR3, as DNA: TGTGCCACCAGTGACCGGACAGGGATATATGGCTACACCTTC. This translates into CATSDRTGIYGYTF.

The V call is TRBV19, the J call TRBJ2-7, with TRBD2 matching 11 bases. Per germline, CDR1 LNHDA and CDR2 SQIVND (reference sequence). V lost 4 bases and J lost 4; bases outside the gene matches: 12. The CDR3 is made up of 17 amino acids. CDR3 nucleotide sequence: TGTGCCAGTAGTAGGGCCTCTCTCGGGACTAGCGGTTACGAGCAGTACTTC. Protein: CASSRASLGTSGYEQYF.

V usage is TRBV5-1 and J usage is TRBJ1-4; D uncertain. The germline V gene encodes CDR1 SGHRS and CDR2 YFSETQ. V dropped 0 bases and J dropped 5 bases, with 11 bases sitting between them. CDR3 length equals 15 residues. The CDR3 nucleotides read TGCGCCAGCAGCTTGGAGGGTCAAAGAAATGAAAAACTGTTTTTT. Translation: CASSLEGQRNEKLFF. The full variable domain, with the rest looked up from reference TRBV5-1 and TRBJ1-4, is KAGVTQTPRYLIKTRGQQVTLSCSPISGHRSVSWYQQTPGQGLQFLFEYFSETQRNKGNFPGRFSGRQFSNSRSEMNVSTLELGDSALYLCASSLEGQRNEKLFFGSGTQLSVL.

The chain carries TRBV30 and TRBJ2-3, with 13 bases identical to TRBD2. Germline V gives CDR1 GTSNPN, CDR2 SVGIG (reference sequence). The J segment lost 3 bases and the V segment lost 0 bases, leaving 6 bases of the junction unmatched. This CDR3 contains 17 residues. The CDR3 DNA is TGTGCCTGGAGTGTATCGATGACTAGCGGGAGGACAGATACGCAGTATTTT. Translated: CAWSVSMTSGRTDTQYF.

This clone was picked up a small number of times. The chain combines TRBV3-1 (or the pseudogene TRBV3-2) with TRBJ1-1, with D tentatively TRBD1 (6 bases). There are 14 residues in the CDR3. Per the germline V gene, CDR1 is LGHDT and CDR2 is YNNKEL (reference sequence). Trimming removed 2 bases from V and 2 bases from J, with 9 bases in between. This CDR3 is CASSQPGHNTEAFF. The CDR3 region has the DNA TGTGCCAGCAGCCAACCGGGACATAACACTGAAGCTTTCTTT.

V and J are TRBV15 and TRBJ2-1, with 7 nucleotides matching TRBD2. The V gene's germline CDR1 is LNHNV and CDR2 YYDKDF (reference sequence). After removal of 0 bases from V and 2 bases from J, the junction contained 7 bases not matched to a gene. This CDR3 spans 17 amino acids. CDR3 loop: CATSRDPPAGPYNEQFF. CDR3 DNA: TGTGCCACCAGCAGAGATCCCCCAGCGGGGCCCTACAATGAGCAGTTCTTC. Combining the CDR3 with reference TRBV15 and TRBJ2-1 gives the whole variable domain DAMVIQNPRYQVTQFGKPVTLSCSQTLNHNVMYWYQQKSSQAPKLLFHYYDKDFNNEADTPDNFQSRRPNTSFCFLDIRSPGLGDTAMYLCATSRDPPAGPYNEQFFGPGTRLTVL.